This record concerns one T cell receptor beta chain sequence. As to time point: cycle 4 day 1 (C4D1), after about 6 weeks of nivolumab. Every one of the patients relapsed after autologous stem cell transplantation (brentuximab vedotin exposure was variable). From thawed PBMCs, magnetic negative selection was used to isolate the CD8+ T cells. The data derive from a study of PD-1 blockade in classical Hodgkin lymphoma. The data were produced by immunoSEQ multiplex PCR, yet TCRdb's version contains in-frame clones alone and is incomplete. The sample lists about 20,000 clones; less than 90% were seen once. CDR3 length equals 15 residues. J lost 1 base, V lost 6 bases, and 8 bases had no gene match. Germline V CDR1 and CDR2: SNHLY, FYNNEI.

The sequence derives from a human donor with classical Hodgkin lymphoma. The chain has TRBV2 and TRBJ2-5, with TRBD1 matching over 7 bases. The specimen was CD8+ T cells from blood, collected before the fourth cycle of nivolumab. The CDR3 is CASRRDRRTQETQYF. For the CDR3, the DNA is TGTGCCAGCAGAAGGGACAGACGAACCCAAGAGACCCAGTACTTC.